The 2 T cell receptor beta chains below come from one sample, sequenced in a study of blood T cell repertoires in COVID-19. Here immunoSEQ multiplex PCR was the method, and the copy in TCRdb shows in-frame clones only, minus some. The top ten clones hold roughly 17% of a sample with 150,000 to 200,000 clones, approximately 78% of them seen once. Sample: PBMCs or T cells enriched from blood (not recorded which). The receptors shown here come from a woman between 45 and 60 years old who had recovered from COVID-19.

The sample holds a few counts of this clone. This sequence joins TRBV7-2 and TRBJ2-7; 9 positions agree with TRBD2. Trimming removed 5 bases from V and 3 bases from J; junction bases left unmatched: 8. CDR1 SGHTA and CDR2 FQGNSA come from the germline V gene. The CDR3 is 15 amino acids. The CDR3 nucleotides are TGTGCCAGCAGCGTCACTAGCGGGTTCAACTACGAGCAGTACTTC. It translates to CASSVTSGFNYEQYF.

The gene calls are TRBV11-1 and TRBJ2-1; the D gene is possibly TRBD2 (6 bases). Germline CDR1 reads SGHAT; CDR2 reads FQDESV (reference sequence). The CDR3 totals 14 residues. Trimming pared 5 bases from V and 8 bases from J, leaving 16 bases between. The CDR3 DNA is TGTGCCAGCAGCGAGCCGGGACTCCTAGATGAGCAGTTCTTC. Translated, it gives CASSEPGLLDEQFF.